A selection of T cell receptor beta chains follows, all from one sample in a study of cytomegalovirus exposure and HLA in healthy donors. Generated by immunoSEQ multiplex PCR, the TCRdb table keeps only in-frame clones and is missing some. Of around 140,000 clones listed, 70% to 80% are singletons. What was sequenced was PBMCs. The receptors were gathered from a female donor in good health and CMV-seropositive. CDR3s include the opening cysteine and the closing phenylalanine or tryptophan. The D gene is left open where the match is weak.

>NA|TRBV6-5|13
CASSRVPSYGYTF
>NA|TRBV30|12
CAWRPGYNEQFF
>TRBD2|TRBV5-1|15
CASSKLAGTDNEQFF
>NA|TRBV28|15
CASSFGGSSGNTIYF
>NA|TRBV6-5|14
CASSYPTLPYEQYF
>NA|TRBV2|13
CASSGFQGGGYTF
>TRBD1|TRBV14|15
CASSQGGQTNYGYTF
>NA|TRBV4-1|14
CASSPAVRQETQYF
>NA|TRBV7-2|13
CASSVRENTEAFF
>TRBD1|TRBV29-1|14
CSAETGVRNTEAFF
>NA|TRBV10-3|11
CANYRPETQYF
>TRBD2|TRBV5-1|14
CASSSSGSYNEQFF